Listed below are T cell receptor beta chains from one sample, sequenced in a study of blood T cell repertoires in COVID-19. Sequencing was performed with immunoSEQ multiplex PCR; in TCRdb, only in-frame clones are kept and a portion is missing. This sample has 200,000 or so clones, with less than 90% found just once. The sequenced sample was peripheral blood. The receptors here all came from a middle-aged woman with acute or convalescent COVID-19. The CDR3 runs from the conserved cysteine through the conserved F or W. D genes are given only for firm matches. Clone size is shown for a subset of rows, as once, few, many or a class of expanded clone.

j_call	v_call	clone_size	cdr3_length	d_call	cdr3_aa	cdr3_nt
TRBJ1-3	TRBV2	-	14	TRBD1	CASRKDRGGNTIYF	TGTGCCAGCAGGAAGGACAGGGGAGGAAACACCATATATTTT
TRBJ2-7	TRBV4-1	-	16	TRBD2	CASSQEGLAGGREQYF	TGCGCCAGCAGCCAAGAAGGACTAGCGGGAGGGCGCGAGCAGTACTTC
TRBJ1-5	TRBV6-6	few	12	-	CASSYDSQPQHF	TGTGCCAGCAGTTACGACAGTCAGCCCCAGCATTTT
TRBJ2-5	TRBV5-1	-	18	TRBD2	CASSLEASGSPSQETQYF	TGCGCCAGCAGCTTGGAGGCTAGCGGGAGCCCCTCTCAAGAGACCCAGTACTTC
TRBJ1-6	TRBV7-2	-	17	TRBD1	CASSLVRWGRGDSPLHF	TGTGCCAGCAGCTTAGTGCGGTGGGGCAGGGGGGATTCACCCCTCCACTTT
TRBJ2-1	TRBV28	-	12	-	CASRSGQNEQFF	TGTGCCAGCCGAAGTGGGCAGAATGAGCAGTTCTTC
TRBJ2-5	TRBV5-1	-	16	TRBD2	CASSLTSGSIRETQYF	TGCGCCAGCAGCTTGACTAGCGGGAGCATAAGAGAGACCCAGTACTTC
TRBJ2-7	TRBV30	-	14	TRBD2	CAWRGRGGPYEQYF	TGTGCCTGGAGGGGGAGGGGTGGCCCCTACGAGCAGTACTTC
TRBJ2-1	TRBV5-4	-	11	-	CASSLAYEQFF	TGTGCCAGCAGCTTGGCTTATGAGCAGTTCTTC
TRBJ2-3	TRBV2	-	14	-	CAMSRVRASDTQYF	TGTGCCATGAGCAGGGTCAGGGCTTCAGATACGCAGTATTTT
TRBJ2-7	TRBV9	-	13	-	CASSGDNAYEQYF	TGTGCCAGCAGTGGGGACAACGCCTACGAGCAGTACTTC
TRBJ1-5	TRBV11-3	-	12	-	CARGMGNQPQHF	TGTGCCCGCGGGATGGGGAATCAGCCCCAGCATTTT
TRBJ1-1	TRBV6-6	-	14	TRBD1	CASSERTGSTEAFF	TGTGCCAGCAGTGAGAGGACAGGCAGCACTGAAGCTTTCTTT
TRBJ1-3	TRBV30	-	12	-	CAWGRDGNTIYF	TGTGCCTGGGGGCGGGATGGAAACACCATATATTTT
TRBJ1-1	TRBV6-5	once	16	-	CASSYSSSGMNTEAFF	TGTGCCAGCAGTTACTCGAGTTCAGGCATGAACACTGAAGCTTTCTTT
TRBJ2-7	TRBV5-6	-	12	TRBD1	CASSRGTDEQYF	TGTGCCAGCAGCCGAGGGACAGATGAGCAGTACTTC
TRBJ1-1	TRBV29-1	-	13	-	CSVGGSFSTEAFF	TGCAGCGTTGGGGGCTCGTTTTCGACTGAAGCTTTCTTT
TRBJ1-6	TRBV11-1	-	15	-	CASSLNSPYNSPLHF	TGTGCCAGCAGCTTAAACTCCCCCTATAATTCACCCCTCCACTTT
TRBJ1-2	TRBV5-4	-	18	-	CASSTSAFTGYWGYGYTF	TGTGCCAGCAGTACCTCCGCTTTTACAGGGTATTGGGGCTATGGCTACACCTTC
TRBJ2-3	TRBV11-2	-	16	TRBD2	CASSFAAGVRTDTQYF	TGTGCCAGCAGCTTCGCGGCGGGAGTTAGAACAGATACGCAGTATTTT
TRBJ2-1	TRBV5-1	-	15	-	CASSFKTPSANEQFF	TGCGCCAGCAGCTTCAAGACACCATCGGCGAATGAGCAGTTCTTC
TRBJ2-7	TRBV6-2/TRBV6-3	-	18	TRBD1	CASSYSSQGVYPHYEQYF	TGTGCCAGCAGTTACTCGAGTCAGGGGGTCTATCCCCACTACGAGCAGTACTTC
TRBJ2-7	TRBV29-1	-	14	-	CSVHKDSYSYEQYF	TGCAGCGTCCATAAGGACAGCTACTCCTACGAGCAGTACTTC
TRBJ2-2	TRBV9	-	18	TRBD2	CASSSLAGGSRSTGELFF	TGTGCCAGCAGCTCCCTAGCGGGAGGTTCTAGATCGACCGGGGAGCTGTTTTTT
TRBJ1-5	TRBV15	-	12	-	CATSPVNQPQHF	TGTGCCACCAGCCCAGTCAATCAGCCCCAGCATTTT
TRBJ1-1	TRBV28	few	14	TRBD1	CASSRRTGNTEAFF	TGTGCCAGCAGTCGAAGGACAGGGAACACTGAAGCTTTCTTT
TRBJ1-4	TRBV28	-	14	TRBD1	CASGGTGYNEKLFF	TGTGCCAGCGGAGGGACAGGGTATAATGAAAAACTGTTTTTT
TRBJ1-5	TRBV10-1	-	14	-	CASSAGNSNQPQHF	TGCGCCAGCAGTGCGGGGAATAGCAATCAGCCCCAGCATTTT
TRBJ2-7	TRBV6-2/TRBV6-3	-	17	-	CASSFSGADYLSYEQYF	TGTGCCAGCAGTTTCTCGGGGGCCGACTATCTATCTTACGAGCAGTACTTC
TRBJ2-7	TRBV27	-	16	TRBD1	CASSLFGTVFSYEQYF	TGTGCCAGCAGTCTTTTCGGGACAGTTTTTTCCTACGAGCAGTACTTC
TRBJ1-5	TRBV19	few	15	-	CASSPTGTNNQPQHF	TGTGCCAGTAGCCCGACAGGCACCAACAATCAGCCCCAGCATTTT
TRBJ2-3	TRBV18	-	15	TRBD2	CASSPTSGGTDTQYF	TGTGCCAGCTCACCGACTAGCGGGGGCACAGATACGCAGTATTTT
TRBJ1-6	TRBV10-3	-	15	-	CAISGSQGSGSPLHF	TGTGCCATCAGTGGATCTCAGGGCAGTGGTTCACCCCTCCACTTT
TRBJ2-1	TRBV9	-	17	TRBD2	CASSVGSGSYLYNEQFF	TGTGCCAGCAGCGTGGGTAGCGGGAGCTATTTATACAATGAGCAGTTCTTC
TRBJ2-3	TRBV3-1/TRBV3-2	-	16	-	CASSPSLRVGTDTQYF	TGTGCCAGCAGCCCCTCTCTAAGAGTTGGCACAGATACGCAGTATTTT
TRBJ1-5	TRBV7-9	-	18	-	CASSLGSGGRDFDQPQHF	TGTGCCAGCAGCTTAGGGTCCGGGGGTCGAGATTTCGATCAGCCCCAGCATTTT
TRBJ1-1	TRBV5-5	-	12	TRBD1	CASRGTGPEAFF	TGTGCCAGCAGGGGGACAGGGCCTGAAGCTTTCTTT
TRBJ2-2	TRBV5-1	-	14	-	CASTDTSNTGELFF	TGCGCCAGCACAGACACATCGAACACCGGGGAGCTGTTTTTT
TRBJ2-1	TRBV12-3/TRBV12-4	-	13	TRBD2	CASSIAAAGAQFF	TGTGCCAGCAGCATCGCGGCAGCGGGAGCTCAGTTCTTC
TRBJ1-1	TRBV19	-	14	-	CASSPTGMNTEAFF	TGTGCCAGTAGTCCCACAGGGATGAACACTGAAGCTTTCTTT
TRBJ1-2	TRBV27	-	16	-	CASSNQIPLQGYGYTF	TGTGCCAGCAGCAATCAAATACCACTCCAGGGATATGGCTACACCTTC
TRBJ2-7	TRBV27	few	13	-	CASSLQASYEQYF	TGTGCCAGCAGTTTACAGGCCTCCTACGAGCAGTACTTC
TRBJ1-2	TRBV12-3/TRBV12-4	-	13	-	CASSLRDRNGYTF	TGTGCCAGCAGTTTACGAGACAGAAATGGCTACACCTTC
TRBJ2-1	TRBV19	-	14	TRBD1	CASSIVGQGNEQFF	TGTGCCAGTAGTATAGTGGGACAGGGTAATGAGCAGTTCTTC
TRBJ2-1	TRBV27	-	15	TRBD1	CASSIRQGSLNEQFF	TGTGCCAGCAGTATCAGACAGGGTTCGCTCAATGAGCAGTTCTTC
TRBJ2-1	TRBV4-1	-	14	-	CASSQFRTYNEQFF	TGCGCCAGCAGCCAGTTCCGGACTTACAATGAGCAGTTCTTC
TRBJ2-7	TRBV4-2	-	13	-	CASSQRVRDEQYF	TGTGCCAGCAGCCAAAGGGTCAGGGACGAGCAGTACTTC
TRBJ2-7	TRBV2	-	14	TRBD1	CASLGQGASYEQYF	TGTGCCAGCCTAGGGCAGGGGGCTTCCTACGAGCAGTACTTC
TRBJ2-7	TRBV7-8	-	14	-	CASSHRARPYEQYF	TGTGCCAGCAGCCACAGGGCGCGACCCTACGAGCAGTACTTC
TRBJ2-7	TRBV12-3/TRBV12-4	-	13	-	CASSWGTTYEQYF	TGTGCCAGCAGTTGGGGCACTACCTACGAGCAGTACTTC
TRBJ2-1	TRBV5-1	-	16	-	CASSLGYGGTSHEQFF	TGCGCCAGCAGCTTGGGTTACGGTGGGACATCCCATGAGCAGTTCTTC
TRBJ2-3	TRBV6-4	once	14	TRBD2	CASSAGLAGDTQYF	TGTGCCAGCAGTGCTGGACTAGCGGGAGATACGCAGTATTTT
TRBJ1-2	TRBV24-1	-	13	-	CATSAIDSDGYTF	TGTGCCACCAGTGCCATAGACAGCGATGGCTACACCTTC
TRBJ1-4	TRBV18	-	15	-	CASSPSGVVGEKLFF	TGTGCCAGCTCACCATCAGGGGTGGTCGGTGAAAAACTGTTTTTT
TRBJ2-3	TRBV18	-	14	-	CASSRGGGTDTQYF	TGTGCCAGCTCACGGGGCGGGGGCACAGATACGCAGTATTTT
TRBJ1-2	TRBV5-1	-	13	-	CASSLRVNYGYTF	TGCGCCAGCAGCTTGCGGGTTAACTATGGCTACACCTTC
TRBJ2-5	TRBV5-1	-	14	-	CASSLGLLQETQYF	TGCGCCAGCAGCTTGGGACTACTCCAAGAGACCCAGTACTTC
TRBJ2-7	TRBV5-6	-	15	TRBD1	CASSDTGTGYFEQYF	TGTGCCAGCAGCGACACCGGGACAGGGTATTTCGAGCAGTACTTC
TRBJ2-3	TRBV10-2	-	10	-	CASSADTQYF	TGCGCCAGCTCGGCAGATACGCAGTATTTT
TRBJ1-1	TRBV30	-	13	TRBD1	CALTGPGSTEAFF	TGTGCCTTGACAGGGCCCGGGAGCACTGAAGCTTTCTTT